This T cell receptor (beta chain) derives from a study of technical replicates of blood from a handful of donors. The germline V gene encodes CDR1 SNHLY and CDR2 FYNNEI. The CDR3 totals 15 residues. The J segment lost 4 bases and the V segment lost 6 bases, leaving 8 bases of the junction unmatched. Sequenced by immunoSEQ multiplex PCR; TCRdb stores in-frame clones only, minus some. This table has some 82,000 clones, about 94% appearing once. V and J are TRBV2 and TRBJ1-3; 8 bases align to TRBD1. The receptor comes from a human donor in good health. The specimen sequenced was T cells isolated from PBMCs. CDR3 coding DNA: TGTGCCAGCAGCGACGACAGGGGCGCAGGAAACACCATATATTTT. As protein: CASSDDRGAGNTIYF.